This T cell receptor (beta chain) was identified in a study of OX40 agonist ivuxolimab in advanced cancers. Here immunoSEQ multiplex PCR was the method, and the copy in TCRdb shows in-frame clones only, minus some. In the table there are around 6,300 clones, about 80% of which are singletons. The CDR3 is made up of 14 amino acids. Trimming cost V 3 bases and J 4 bases, with 11 bases left between them. Germline values: CDR1 MRHNA, CDR2 SNTAGT. The chain uses TRBV6-4 and TRBJ2-3; D may be TRBD2 (5 bases). This sample comprised CD4+ or CD8+ T cells sorted from blood, obtained in a trial of the OX40 agonist ivuxolimab. The clonotype was recovered from an adult with an advanced solid tumor such as melanoma, head and neck, liver or kidney cancer. The CDR3 region is CASSEAGGADTQYF. The CDR3 coding sequence is TGTGCCAGCAGTGAGGCGGGTGGAGCAGATACGCAGTATTTT.